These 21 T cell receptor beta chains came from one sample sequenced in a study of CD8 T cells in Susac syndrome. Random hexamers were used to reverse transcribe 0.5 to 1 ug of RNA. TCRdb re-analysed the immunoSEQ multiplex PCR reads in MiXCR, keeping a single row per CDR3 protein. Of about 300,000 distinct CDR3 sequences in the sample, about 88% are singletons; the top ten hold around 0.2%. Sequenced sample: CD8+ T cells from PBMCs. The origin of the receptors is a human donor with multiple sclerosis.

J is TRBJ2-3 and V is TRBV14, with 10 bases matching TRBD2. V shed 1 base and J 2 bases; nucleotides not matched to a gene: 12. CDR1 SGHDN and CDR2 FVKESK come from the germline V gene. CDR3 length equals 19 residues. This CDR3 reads CASSQASGGTELTTDTQYF. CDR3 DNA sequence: TGTGCCAGCAGCCAAGCTAGCGGGGGAACAGAGCTGACCACAGATACGCAGTATTTT.

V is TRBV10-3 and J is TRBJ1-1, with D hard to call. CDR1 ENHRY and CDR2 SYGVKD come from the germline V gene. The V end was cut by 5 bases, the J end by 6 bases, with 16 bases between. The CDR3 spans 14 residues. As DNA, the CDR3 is TGTGCCATCAGTAGTCTCCTCTCCCCGTCTGAAGCTTTCTTT. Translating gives CAISSLLSPSEAFF.

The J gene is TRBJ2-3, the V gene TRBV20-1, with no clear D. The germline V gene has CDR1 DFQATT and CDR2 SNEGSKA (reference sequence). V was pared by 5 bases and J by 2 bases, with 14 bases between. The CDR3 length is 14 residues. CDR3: CSAATKEDTDTQYF. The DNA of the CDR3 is TGCAGTGCTGCTACAAAAGAAGACACAGATACGCAGTATTTT.

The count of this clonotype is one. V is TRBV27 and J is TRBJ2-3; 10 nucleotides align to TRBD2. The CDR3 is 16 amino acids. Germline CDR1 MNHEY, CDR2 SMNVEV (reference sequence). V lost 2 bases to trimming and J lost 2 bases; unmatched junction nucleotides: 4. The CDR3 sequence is CASSLTLAGVTDTQYF. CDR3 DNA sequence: TGTGCCAGCAGTTTAACGCTAGCGGGAGTCACAGATACGCAGTATTTT.

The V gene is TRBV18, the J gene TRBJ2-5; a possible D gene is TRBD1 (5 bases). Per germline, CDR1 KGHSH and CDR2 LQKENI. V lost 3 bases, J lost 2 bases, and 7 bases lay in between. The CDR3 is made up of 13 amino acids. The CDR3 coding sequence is TGTGCCAGCTCACCTGCAGGGCAAGAGACCCAGTACTTC. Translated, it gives CASSPAGQETQYF.

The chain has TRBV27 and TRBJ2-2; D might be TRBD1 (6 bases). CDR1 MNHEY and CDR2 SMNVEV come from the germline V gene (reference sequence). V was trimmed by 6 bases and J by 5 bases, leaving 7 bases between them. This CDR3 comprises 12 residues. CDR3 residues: CASRTGTGELFF. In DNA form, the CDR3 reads TGTGCCAGCAGGACAGGAACCGGGGAGCTGTTTTTT.

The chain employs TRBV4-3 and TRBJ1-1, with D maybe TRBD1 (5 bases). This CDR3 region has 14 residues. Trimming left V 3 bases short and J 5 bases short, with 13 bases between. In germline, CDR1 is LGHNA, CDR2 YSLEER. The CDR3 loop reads CASSHPGAMTEAFF. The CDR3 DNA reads TGCGCCAGCAGCCACCCCGGGGCGATGACTGAAGCTTTCTTT.

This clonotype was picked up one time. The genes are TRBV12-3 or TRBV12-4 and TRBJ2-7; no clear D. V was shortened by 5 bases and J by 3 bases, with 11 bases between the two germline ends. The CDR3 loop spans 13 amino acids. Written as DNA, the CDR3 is TGTGCCAGCAGTCCTTGGGCAGGCTACGAGCAGTACTTC. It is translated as CASSPWAGYEQYF.

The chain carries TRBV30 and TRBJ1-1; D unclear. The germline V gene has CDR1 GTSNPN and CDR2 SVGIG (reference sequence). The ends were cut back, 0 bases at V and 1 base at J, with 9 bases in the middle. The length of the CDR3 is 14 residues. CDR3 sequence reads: CAWSVNQENTEAFF. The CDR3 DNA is TGTGCCTGGAGTGTAAATCAGGAGAACACTGAAGCTTTCTTT.

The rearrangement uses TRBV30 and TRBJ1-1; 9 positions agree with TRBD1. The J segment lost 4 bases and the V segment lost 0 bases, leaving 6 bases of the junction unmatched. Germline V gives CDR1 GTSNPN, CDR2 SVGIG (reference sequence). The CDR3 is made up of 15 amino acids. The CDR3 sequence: CAWSVGQGVLTEAFF. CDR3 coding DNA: TGTGCCTGGAGTGTGGGACAGGGTGTCCTCACTGAAGCTTTCTTT.

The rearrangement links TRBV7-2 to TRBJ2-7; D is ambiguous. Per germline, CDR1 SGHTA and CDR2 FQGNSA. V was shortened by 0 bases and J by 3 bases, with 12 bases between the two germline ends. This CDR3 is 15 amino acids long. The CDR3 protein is CASSLAHGLLYEQYF. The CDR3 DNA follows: TGTGCCAGCAGCTTAGCGCACGGCCTCCTCTACGAGCAGTACTTC.

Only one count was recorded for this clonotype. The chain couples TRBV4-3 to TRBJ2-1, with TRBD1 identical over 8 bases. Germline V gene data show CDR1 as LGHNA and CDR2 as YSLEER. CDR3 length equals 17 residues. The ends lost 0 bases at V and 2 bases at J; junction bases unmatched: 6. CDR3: CASSQDVETGAYNEQFF. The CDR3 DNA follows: TGCGCCAGCAGCCAAGATGTCGAGACAGGGGCCTACAATGAGCAGTTCTTC.

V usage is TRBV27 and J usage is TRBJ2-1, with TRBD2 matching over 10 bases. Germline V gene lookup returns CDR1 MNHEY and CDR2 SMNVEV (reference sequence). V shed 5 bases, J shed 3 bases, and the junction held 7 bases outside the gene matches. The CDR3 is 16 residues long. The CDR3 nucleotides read TGTGCCAGCAGTAGGAGCGGGAGGGCCGACTACAATGAGCAGTTCTTC. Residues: CASSRSGRADYNEQFF.

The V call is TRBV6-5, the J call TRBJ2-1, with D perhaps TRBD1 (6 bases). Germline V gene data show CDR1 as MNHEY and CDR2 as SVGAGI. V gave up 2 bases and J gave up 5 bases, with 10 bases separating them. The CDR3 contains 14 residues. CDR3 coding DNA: TGTGCCAGCAGTTACGGGGGCGGCCACAATGAGCAGTTCTTC. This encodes CASSYGGGHNEQFF.

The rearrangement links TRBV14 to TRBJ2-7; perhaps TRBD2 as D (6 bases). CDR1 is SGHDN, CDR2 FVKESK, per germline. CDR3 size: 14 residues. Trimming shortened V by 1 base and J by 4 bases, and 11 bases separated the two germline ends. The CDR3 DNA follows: TGTGCCAGCAGCCAAGCGGGAGTTAAATACGAGCAGTACTTC. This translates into CASSQAGVKYEQYF.

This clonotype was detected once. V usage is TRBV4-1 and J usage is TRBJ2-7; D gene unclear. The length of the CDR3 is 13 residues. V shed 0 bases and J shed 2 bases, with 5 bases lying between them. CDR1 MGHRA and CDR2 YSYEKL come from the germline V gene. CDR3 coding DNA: TGCGCCAGCAGCCAAGATGTGGCCTACGAGCAGTACTTC. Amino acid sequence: CASSQDVAYEQYF.

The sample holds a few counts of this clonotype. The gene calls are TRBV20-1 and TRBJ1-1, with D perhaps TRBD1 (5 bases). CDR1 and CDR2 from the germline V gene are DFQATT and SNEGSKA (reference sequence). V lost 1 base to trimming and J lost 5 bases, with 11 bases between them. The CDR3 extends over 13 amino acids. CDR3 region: CSARADSRTEAFF. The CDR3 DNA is TGCAGTGCTAGAGCAGACAGCAGAACTGAAGCTTTCTTT.

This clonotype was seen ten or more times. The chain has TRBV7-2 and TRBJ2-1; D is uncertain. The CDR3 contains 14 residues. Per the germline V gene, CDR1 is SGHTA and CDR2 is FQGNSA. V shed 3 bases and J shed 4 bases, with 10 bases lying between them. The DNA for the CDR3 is TGTGCCAGCAGCTTGAGTAGTTTTTACAATGAGCAGTTCTTC. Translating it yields CASSLSSFYNEQFF.

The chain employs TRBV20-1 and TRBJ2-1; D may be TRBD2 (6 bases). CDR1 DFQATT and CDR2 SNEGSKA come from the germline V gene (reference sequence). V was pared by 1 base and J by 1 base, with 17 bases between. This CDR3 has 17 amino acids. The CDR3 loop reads CSARVRGWGVSYNEQFF. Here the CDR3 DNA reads TGCAGTGCTAGAGTGAGAGGTTGGGGGGTATCCTACAATGAGCAGTTCTTC.

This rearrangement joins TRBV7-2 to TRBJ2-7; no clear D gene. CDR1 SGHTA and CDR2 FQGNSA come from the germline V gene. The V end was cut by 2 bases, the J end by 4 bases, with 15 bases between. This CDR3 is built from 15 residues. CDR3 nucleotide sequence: TGTGCCAGCAGCTTAAATATAGCCATGGGGTACGAGCAGTACTTC. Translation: CASSLNIAMGYEQYF.

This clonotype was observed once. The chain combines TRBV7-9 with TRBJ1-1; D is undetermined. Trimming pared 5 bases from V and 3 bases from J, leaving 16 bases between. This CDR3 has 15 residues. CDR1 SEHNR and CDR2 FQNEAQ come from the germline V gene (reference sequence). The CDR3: CASSTYDKEDTEAFF. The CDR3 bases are TGTGCCAGCAGCACATACGACAAGGAGGACACTGAAGCTTTCTTT.